The next 23 T cell receptor beta chains were all read from a single sample in a study of siplizumab effects on memory and regulatory T cells. Sequencing used immunoSEQ multiplex PCR; TCRdb keeps in-frame clones, though not all of them. The data contain more than 60,000 clones, around 93% of them singletons. The sample was CD8+ T cells sorted from blood. The receptors were sampled from a human donor in good health.

The V gene is TRBV4-1, the J gene TRBJ2-7; tentatively, D is TRBD2 (5 bases). The CDR3 totals 13 residues. CDR1 and CDR2 from the germline V gene are MGHRA and YSYEKL. The V and J ends lost 3 bases and 0 bases respectively, with 6 bases between them. The CDR3 DNA sequence: TGCGCCAGCAGCCACGGGGACTCCTACGAGCAGTACTTC. Protein product: CASSHGDSYEQYF.

This clone was detected a few times. This rearrangement joins TRBV19 to TRBJ1-1, with 7 bases fitting TRBD1. This CDR3 is built from 12 residues. Per germline, CDR1 LNHDA and CDR2 SQIVND (reference sequence). The V and J ends lost 3 bases and 8 bases, in that order; junction bases with no gene match: 3. CDR3 bases: TGTGCCAGTAGTATCGGGACAGTAGAAGCTTTCTTT. Translation: CASSIGTVEAFF.

The genes are TRBV9 and TRBJ1-1; no clear D. Germline assignment: CDR1 SGDLS and CDR2 YYNGEE. V was clipped by 1 base and J by 1 base, with 5 bases between them. The CDR3 sequence is 13 residues long. In DNA form, the CDR3 reads TGTGCCAGCAGCGTATACGGGAACACTGAAGCTTTCTTT. Protein: CASSVYGNTEAFF.

The V call is TRBV6-4, the J call TRBJ2-7, with unresolved D. CDR3 size: 11 residues. The V end lost 2 bases, the J end lost 2 bases, and 1 base lay between the germline ends. Germline CDR1 MRHNA, CDR2 SNTAGT. The CDR3 loop reads CASSDPYEQYF. CDR3 bases: TGTGCCAGCAGTGACCCCTACGAGCAGTACTTC.

The chain employs TRBV14 and TRBJ2-3; 13 bases fit TRBD2. The V gene end was trimmed by 2 bases and the J gene end by 5 bases; junction bases not matched to a gene: 4. The CDR3 length is 16 residues. Germline loops: CDR1 SGHDN, CDR2 FVKESK. This chain's CDR3 is CASSQPGLAGRDTQYF. CDR3 DNA: TGTGCCAGCAGCCAACCGGGACTAGCGGGGAGAGATACGCAGTATTTT.

In regard to this clone: The germline gene is not matched at one end of the junction; a read error may be the cause. J is TRBJ2-7 and V is TRBV28, with a possible D match to TRBD1 (6 bases). CDR3 size: 11 residues. From germline, CDR1 is MDHEN and CDR2 SYDVKM. CDR3 residues: CSTGPSYEQYF. CDR3 DNA sequence: TGCAGTACAGGGCCCTCCTACGAGCAGTACTTC.

This clone was recorded once. The rearrangement joins TRBV7-9 to TRBJ2-7; a possible D gene is TRBD2 (6 bases). CDR3 length equals 13 residues. The V end lost 5 bases, the J end lost 4 bases, and 12 bases lay between the germline ends. Germline loops: CDR1 SEHNR, CDR2 FQNEAQ (reference sequence). The CDR3 DNA reads TGTGCCAGCAGCCCGGGGGATCGTTACGAGCAGTACTTC. Translated, it gives CASSPGDRYEQYF.

The chain's CDR3 is CASTQGNGYNEQFF. The CDR3 DNA follows: TGTGCCAGCACTCAGGGGAACGGGTACAATGAGCAGTTCTTC. The chain employs TRBV7-3 and TRBJ2-1; possible D gene TRBD1, 6 bases. The CDR3 is made up of 14 amino acids. V lost 7 bases to trimming and J lost 4 bases, with 14 bases between them. Germline CDR1 reads SGHTA; CDR2 reads FQGTGA.

J is TRBJ1-2 and V is TRBV11-2, with D uncertain. V dropped 5 bases and J dropped 6 bases, with 22 bases sitting between them. The CDR3 runs 16 residues. The germline CDR1 and CDR2 sequences are SGHAT and FQNNGV. The CDR3 DNA reads TGTGCCAGCAGCCCAGTGGTGGCGGCCCCAGCCGATGGCTACACCTTC. Translating it yields CASSPVVAAPADGYTF.

The chain combines TRBV5-1 with TRBJ2-1; 9 positions match TRBD2. The germline V gene encodes CDR1 SGHRS and CDR2 YFSETQ. CDR3 length: 15 residues. The ends lost 2 bases at V and 2 bases at J; junction bases unmatched: 2. CDR3 loop: CASSLAGGAYNEQFF. The CDR3 coding sequence is TGCGCCAGCAGCTTAGCGGGGGGCGCCTACAATGAGCAGTTCTTC.

By share, this clone ranks as large. The V call is TRBV14, the J call TRBJ2-3, with D tentatively TRBD2 (6 bases). The CDR3 runs to 14 residues. Germline V gene sequence: CDR1 SGHDN, CDR2 FVKESK. V was trimmed by 2 bases and J by 4 bases, leaving 10 bases between them. CDR3 nucleotides: TGTGCCAGCAGCCAACTTTCTAGCGCAGATACGCAGTATTTT. Translated: CASSQLSSADTQYF.

The genes are TRBV5-6 and TRBJ2-7; 9 bases line up with TRBD2. Trimming cost V 2 bases and J 6 bases; bases outside gene matches: 6. CDR1 is SGHDT and CDR2 is YYEEEE in the germline V gene. This CDR3 region has 14 residues. The CDR3, as DNA: TGTGCCAGCAGCTTAGAGGCGGGGGGGCCCGAGCAGTACTTC. Amino acid sequence: CASSLEAGGPEQYF.

The chain is built from TRBV27 and TRBJ2-3, with TRBD2 matching 10 bases. Germline V lookup: CDR1 MNHEY, CDR2 SMNVEV (reference sequence). With 3 bases clipped from V and 2 bases from J, the junction kept 2 bases outside the gene matches. This CDR3 is built from 15 residues. CDR3: CASSFLAGVTDTQYF. CDR3 bases: TGTGCCAGCAGTTTTCTAGCGGGGGTCACAGATACGCAGTATTTT.

This chain links TRBV28 with TRBJ2-3, with D perhaps matching TRBD1 (6 bases). CDR3 length equals 14 residues. Looked up from germline, CDR1 is MDHEN and CDR2 is SYDVKM. Trimming stripped 5 bases from V and 0 bases from J, with 9 bases between. CDR3: CASSPTGSTDTQYF. The CDR3 DNA sequence: TGTGCCAGCAGTCCGACAGGAAGCACAGATACGCAGTATTTT.

This sequence joins TRBV28 and TRBJ2-7; D is possibly TRBD1 (6 bases). The V gene's germline CDR1 is MDHEN and CDR2 SYDVKM. The CDR3 extends over 14 amino acids. Trimming removed 4 bases at V and 6 bases at J, with 16 bases between. The CDR3 loop is CASSSGTGNGEQYF. Written as DNA, the CDR3 is TGTGCCAGCAGTTCCGGTACAGGGAACGGCGAGCAGTACTTC.

This clone was detected once. The chain couples TRBV27 to TRBJ1-1; D uncertain. The CDR3 totals 13 residues. Trimming stripped 2 bases from V and 3 bases from J, with 7 bases between. In germline, CDR1 is MNHEY, CDR2 SMNVEV (reference sequence). The CDR3 is CASSLSGHTEAFF. The CDR3 DNA reads TGTGCCAGCAGTTTAAGCGGACACACTGAAGCTTTCTTT.

J is TRBJ1-1 and V is TRBV29-1; unclear D gene. The CDR3 sequence is 12 residues long. Germline loops: CDR1 SQVTM, CDR2 ANQGSEA. V lost 7 bases and J lost 4, with 13 bases in between. CDR3 loop: CSALTYGTEAFF. CDR3 nucleotide sequence: TGCAGCGCATTGACTTATGGCACTGAAGCTTTCTTT.

CDR3: CASSGGLGEQYF. Here the CDR3 DNA reads TGTGCCAGCAGCGGGGGATTAGGCGAGCAGTACTTC. The rearrangement uses TRBV27 and TRBJ2-7; tentative D call: TRBD2 (6 bases). V was trimmed by 6 bases and J by 6 bases, leaving 12 bases between them. The CDR3 sequence is 12 residues long. Germline values: CDR1 MNHEY, CDR2 SMNVEV (reference sequence).

This chain links TRBV11-2 with TRBJ1-3; 8 bases are shared with TRBD1. The CDR3 consists of 14 residues. Germline CDR1 and CDR2: SGHAT and FQNNGV. The junction had 0 bases not matched to a gene; V was cut back by 1 base and J by 4 bases. CDR3: CASSLAGGGNTIYF. The CDR3 DNA reads as TGTGCCAGCAGCTTAGCAGGGGGCGGAAACACCATATATTTT.

The rearrangement uses TRBV15 and TRBJ1-1; D is uncertain. The ends were cut back, 0 bases at V and 4 bases at J, with 12 bases in the middle. Germline CDR1 LNHNV, CDR2 YYDKDF (reference sequence). The CDR3 contains 15 residues. CDR3 sequence (DNA): TGTGCCACCAGCAGAGATCGGGGTAGGGTCACTGAAGCTTTCTTT. Encoded protein: CATSRDRGRVTEAFF.

The CDR3 coding sequence is TGCGCCAGCAGCCAAGTCCTCCTGGGCGGGGGGGCCCAAGAGACCCAGTACTTC. Amino acid sequence: CASSQVLLGGGAQETQYF. The J gene is TRBJ2-5, the V gene TRBV4-1, with TRBD2 matching 9 bases. The germline V gene has CDR1 MGHRA and CDR2 YSYEKL. V dropped 1 base and J dropped 1; count of bases not matched to a gene: 10. This CDR3 has 18 residues.

The V and J genes are TRBV19 and TRBJ2-3, with TRBD2 matching 11 bases. The CDR3 extends over 15 amino acids. Germline V gives CDR1 LNHDA, CDR2 SQIVND (reference sequence). Trimming removed 8 bases from V and 4 bases from J; junction bases left unmatched: 8. The CDR3 region has the DNA TGTGCCAGTGAATCTAGCGGGGGGCGTTCAGATACGCAGTATTTT. Translating gives CASESSGGRSDTQYF.

The V call is TRBV19, the J call TRBJ1-1; D unresolved. Trimming removed 0 bases at V and 7 bases at J, with 15 bases between. Germline-derived CDR1 and CDR2 are LNHDA and SQIVND (reference sequence). CDR3 length: 15 residues. The CDR3 sequence is CASSIDPGIYGEAFF. CDR3 nucleotide sequence: TGTGCCAGTAGTATAGATCCGGGGATTTACGGTGAAGCTTTCTTT.